What follows describes a single T cell receptor beta chain. Clones were sequenced by immunoSEQ multiplex PCR, and TCRdb holds only the in-frame ones, with some missing. Of 700,000 to 750,000 clones listed, over 75% are singletons. This entry is derived from a study of shared T cell receptors in the human thymus. This CDR3 is 15 amino acids long. The J segment lost 5 bases and the V segment lost 8 bases, leaving 12 bases of the junction unmatched. Germline V gives CDR1 SNHLY, CDR2 FYNNEI. The sample was also linked to a second study, of human thymus T cells. That source notes: Among the donors, all were healthy Finnish infants having corrective surgery for congenital heart defects. Resections from corrective heart surgery provided thymus tissue. Thymic as well as blood repertoires seemed to favor certain V and J genes unevenly. Highly overlapping thymic repertoires among unrelated individuals were reported in related research.

This TCR came from a girl younger than two with a congenital heart defect. The V call is TRBV2, the J call TRBJ2-5, with 9 bases identical to TRBD1. The sequencing sample was made of thymocytes. CDR3 sequence reads: CASGRDRDSEETQYF. The CDR3 DNA follows: TGTGCCAGCGGCCGGGACAGGGACTCTGAGGAGACCCAGTACTTC.